This TCR beta chain comes out of a study of radiation and T cells in renal cell carcinoma. Study at large: Nephrectomy followed 15 Gy stereotactic body radiation by 4 weeks. Study results and caveats: From baseline, blood top tumor clonotypes peaked at 2 weeks post-radiation.

In regard to this clone: What it binds is not known. The sample has other DNA sequences that encode this CDR3 too.

Time point here: baseline pretreatment blood. Treatment specified: 15 Gy SBRT to primary tumor, nephrectomy 4 weeks later. The CDR3 runs 18 residues. J was trimmed by 1 base and V by 3 bases; bases with no gene match: 5. CDR1 is KGHSH and CDR2 is LQKENI in the germline V gene. Sequencing used immunoSEQ multiplex PCR; TCRdb keeps in-frame clones, though not all of them. The repertoire holds 90,000 to 95,000 clones, with approximately 80% as singletons. The source material was blood, sampled from a patient whose treatment included radiotherapy and nephrectomy. V gene TRBV18 combines with J gene TRBJ2-1, with 14 bases aligning to TRBD2. This clonotype was sampled from a man aged 55 to 70 with renal cell carcinoma. CDR3 protein: CASSPLTSGRGSYNEQFF. The CDR3 nucleotides read TGTGCCAGCTCACCTCTGACTAGCGGGAGGGGTTCCTACAATGAGCAGTTCTTC.